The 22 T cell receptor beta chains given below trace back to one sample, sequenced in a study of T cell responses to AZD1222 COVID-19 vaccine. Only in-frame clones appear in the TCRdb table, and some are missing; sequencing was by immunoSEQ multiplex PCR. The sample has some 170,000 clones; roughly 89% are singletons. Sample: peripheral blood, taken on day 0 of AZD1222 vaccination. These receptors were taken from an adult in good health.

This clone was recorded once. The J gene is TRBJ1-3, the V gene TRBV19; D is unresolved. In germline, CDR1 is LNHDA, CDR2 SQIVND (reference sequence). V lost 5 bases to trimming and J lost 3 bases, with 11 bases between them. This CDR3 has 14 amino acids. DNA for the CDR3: TGTGCCAGTAGTTCCGGCGGGAGTGGAAACACCATATATTTT. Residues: CASSSGGSGNTIYF.

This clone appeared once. This chain's CDR3 is CASNGIDNTSTDTQYF. The CDR3, as DNA: TGTGCCAGCAACGGGATAGACAATACTAGCACAGATACGCAGTATTTT. The chain combines TRBV2 with TRBJ2-3; D perhaps matches TRBD2 (5 bases). V was trimmed by 7 bases and J by 0 bases, leaving 17 bases between them. Looked up from germline, CDR1 is SNHLY and CDR2 is FYNNEI. This CDR3 is built from 16 residues.

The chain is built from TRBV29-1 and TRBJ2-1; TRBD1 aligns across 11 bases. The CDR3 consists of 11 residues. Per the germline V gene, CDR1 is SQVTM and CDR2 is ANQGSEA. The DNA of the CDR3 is TGCGGACAGGGGGCTGGTAATGAGCAGTTCTTC. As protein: CGQGAGNEQFF.

The CDR3 DNA sequence: TGTGCCACCAGCAGAGGGAGGGCCAACACTGAAGCTTTCTTT. It codes for CATSRGRANTEAFF. This chain joins TRBV15 and TRBJ1-1; no reliable D call. CDR3 size: 14 residues. Trimming took 1 base from V and 2 from J, leaving 8 bases between them. Germline CDR1 is LNHNV and CDR2 is YYDKDF (reference sequence). Supplemented by reference TRBV15 and TRBJ1-1, the full variable domain reads DAMVIQNPRYQVTQFGKPVTLSCSQTLNHNVMYWYQQKSSQAPKLLFHYYDKDFNNEADTPDNFQSRRPNTSFCFLDIRSPGLGDTAMYLCATSRGRANTEAFFGQGTRLTVV.

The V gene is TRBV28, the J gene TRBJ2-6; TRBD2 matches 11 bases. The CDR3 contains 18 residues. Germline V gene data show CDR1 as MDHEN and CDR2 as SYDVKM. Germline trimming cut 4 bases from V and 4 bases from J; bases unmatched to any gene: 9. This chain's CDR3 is CASSSTSGVGSGANVLTF. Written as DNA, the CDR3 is TGTGCCAGCAGTTCGACTAGCGGGGTGGGGTCCGGGGCCAACGTCCTGACTTTC. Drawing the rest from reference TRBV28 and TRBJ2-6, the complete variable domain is DVKVTQSSRYLVKRTGEKVFLECVQDMDHENMFWYRQDPGLGLRLIYFSYDVKMKEKGDIPEGYSVSREKKERFSLILESASTNQTSMYLCASSSTSGVGSGANVLTFGAGSRLTVL.

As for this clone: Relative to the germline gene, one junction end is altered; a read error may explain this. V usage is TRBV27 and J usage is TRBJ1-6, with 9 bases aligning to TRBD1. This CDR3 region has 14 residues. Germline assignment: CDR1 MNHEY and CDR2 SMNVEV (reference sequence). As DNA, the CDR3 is TGTGCCAGCAGTTTATCGGGGGGACAGGGACCCTTCCACTTT. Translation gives CASSLSGGQGPFHF.

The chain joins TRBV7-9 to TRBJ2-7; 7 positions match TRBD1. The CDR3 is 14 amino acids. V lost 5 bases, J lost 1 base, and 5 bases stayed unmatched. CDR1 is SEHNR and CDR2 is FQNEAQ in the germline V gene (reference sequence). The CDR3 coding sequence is TGTGCCAGCAGCCTACGGGACAGTTCCTACGAGCAGTACTTC. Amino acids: CASSLRDSSYEQYF.

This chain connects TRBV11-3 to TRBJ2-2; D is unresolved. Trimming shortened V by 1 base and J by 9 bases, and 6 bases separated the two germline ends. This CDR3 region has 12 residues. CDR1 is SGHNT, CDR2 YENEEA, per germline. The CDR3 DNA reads TGTGCCAGCAGCTTAGGTCAACGGGAGCTGTTTTTT. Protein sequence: CASSLGQRELFF.

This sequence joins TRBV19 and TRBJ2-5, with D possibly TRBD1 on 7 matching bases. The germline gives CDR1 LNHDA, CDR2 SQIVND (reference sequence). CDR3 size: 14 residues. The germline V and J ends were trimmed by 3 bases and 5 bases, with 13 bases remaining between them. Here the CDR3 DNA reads TGTGCCAGTAGTATGTTGGCAGGGGGGGAGACCCAGTACTTC. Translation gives CASSMLAGGETQYF.

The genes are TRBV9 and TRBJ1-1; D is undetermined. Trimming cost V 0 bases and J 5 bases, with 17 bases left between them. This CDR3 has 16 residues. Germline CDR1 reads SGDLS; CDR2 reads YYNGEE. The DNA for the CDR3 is TGTGCCAGCAGCGTAGCTTCAACCCAATCTGGGACTGAAGCTTTCTTT. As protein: CASSVASTQSGTEAFF.

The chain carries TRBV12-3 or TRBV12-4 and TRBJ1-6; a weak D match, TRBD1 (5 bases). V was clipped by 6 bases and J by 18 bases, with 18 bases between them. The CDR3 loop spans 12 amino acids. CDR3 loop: CASRAGTYLPHF. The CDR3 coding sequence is TGTGCCAGCAGGGCGGGGACTTATCTACCCCACTTT.

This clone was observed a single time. Here the CDR3 DNA reads TGTGCCAGCAGCGCACCGGGACTAGGAAACATTCAGTACTTC. Translation: CASSAPGLGNIQYF. The gene calls are TRBV7-9 and TRBJ2-4, with 8 nucleotides matching TRBD2. The CDR3 length is 14 residues. The J segment lost 6 bases and the V segment lost 5 bases, leaving 6 bases of the junction unmatched. Germline V gene lookup returns CDR1 SEHNR and CDR2 FQNEAQ (reference sequence). Full variable domain (rest looked up from reference TRBV7-9 and TRBJ2-4): DTGVSQNPRHKITKRGQNVTFRCDPISEHNRLYWYRQTLGQGPEFLTYFQNEAQLEKSRLLSDRFSAERPKGSFSTLEIQRTEQGDSAMYLCASSAPGLGNIQYFGAGTRLSVL.

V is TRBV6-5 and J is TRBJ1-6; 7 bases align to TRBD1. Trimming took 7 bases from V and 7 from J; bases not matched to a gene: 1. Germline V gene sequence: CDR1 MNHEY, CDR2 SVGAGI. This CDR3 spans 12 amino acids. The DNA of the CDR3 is TGTGCCAGCACCAGGGGGAATTCACCCCTCCACTTT. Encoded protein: CASTRGNSPLHF.

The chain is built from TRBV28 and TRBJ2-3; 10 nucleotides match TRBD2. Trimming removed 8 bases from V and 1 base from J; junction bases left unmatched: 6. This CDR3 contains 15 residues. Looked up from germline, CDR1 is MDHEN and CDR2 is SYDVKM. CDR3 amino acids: CASQRAGGGTDTQYF. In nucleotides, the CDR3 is TGTGCCAGCCAGAGAGCGGGAGGGGGCACAGATACGCAGTATTTT.

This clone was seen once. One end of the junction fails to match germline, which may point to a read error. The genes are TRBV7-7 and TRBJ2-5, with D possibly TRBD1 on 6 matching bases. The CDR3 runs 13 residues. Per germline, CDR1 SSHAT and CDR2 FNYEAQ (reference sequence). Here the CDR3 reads CASSLQGTETQYF. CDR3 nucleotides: TGTGCTAGCAGCTTACAGGGTACGGAGACCCAGTACTTC.

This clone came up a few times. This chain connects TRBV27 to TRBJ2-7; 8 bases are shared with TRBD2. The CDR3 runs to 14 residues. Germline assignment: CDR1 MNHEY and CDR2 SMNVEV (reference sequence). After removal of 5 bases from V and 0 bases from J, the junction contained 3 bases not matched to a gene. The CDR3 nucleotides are TGTGCCAGCAGTGCTAGCGGGCGCTCCTACGAGCAGTACTTC. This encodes CASSASGRSYEQYF.

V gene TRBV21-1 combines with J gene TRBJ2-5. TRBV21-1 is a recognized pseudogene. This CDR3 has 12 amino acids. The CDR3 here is CASSKDEETQYF. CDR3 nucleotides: TGTGCCAGCAGCAAAGACGAAGAGACCCAGTACTTC.

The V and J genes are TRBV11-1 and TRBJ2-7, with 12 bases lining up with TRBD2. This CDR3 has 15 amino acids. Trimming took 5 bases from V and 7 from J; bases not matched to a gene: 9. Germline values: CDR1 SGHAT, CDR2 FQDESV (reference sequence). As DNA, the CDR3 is TGTGCCAGCAGCCCCAGACTAGCGGGAGAGGTTGAGCAGTACTTC. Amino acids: CASSPRLAGEVEQYF. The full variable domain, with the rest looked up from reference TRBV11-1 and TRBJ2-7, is EAEVAQSPRYKITEKSQAVAFWCDPISGHATLYWYRQILGQGPELLVQFQDESVVDDSQLPKDRFSAERLKGVDSTLKIQPAELGDSAMYLCASSPRLAGEVEQYFGPGTRLTVT.

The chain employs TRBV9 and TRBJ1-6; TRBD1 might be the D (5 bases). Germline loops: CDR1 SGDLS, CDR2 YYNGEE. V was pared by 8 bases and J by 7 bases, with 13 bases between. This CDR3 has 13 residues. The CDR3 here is CAREGLLNSPLHF. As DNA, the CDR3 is TGTGCCAGGGAGGGACTGTTGAATTCACCCCTCCACTTT.

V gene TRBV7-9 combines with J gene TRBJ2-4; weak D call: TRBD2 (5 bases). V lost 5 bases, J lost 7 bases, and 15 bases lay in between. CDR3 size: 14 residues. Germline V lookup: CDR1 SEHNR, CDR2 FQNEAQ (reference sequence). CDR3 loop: CASSVSLVRNIQYF. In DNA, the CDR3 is TGTGCCAGCAGCGTCTCACTAGTAAGGAACATTCAGTACTTC.

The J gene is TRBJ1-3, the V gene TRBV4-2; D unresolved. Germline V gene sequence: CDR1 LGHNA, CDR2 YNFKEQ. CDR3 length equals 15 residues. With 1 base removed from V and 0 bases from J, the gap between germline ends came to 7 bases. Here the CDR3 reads CASSQVHFSGNTIYF. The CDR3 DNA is TGTGCCAGCAGCCAAGTGCATTTCTCTGGAAACACCATATATTTT.

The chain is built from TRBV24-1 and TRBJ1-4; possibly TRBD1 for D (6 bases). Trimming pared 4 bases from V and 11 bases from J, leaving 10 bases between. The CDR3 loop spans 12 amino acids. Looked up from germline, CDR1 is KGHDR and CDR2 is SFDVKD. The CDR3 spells CATSDHTGKLFF. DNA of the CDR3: TGTGCCACCAGTGACCATACAGGGAAACTGTTTTTT.